A single sample is the source of the 15 T cell receptor beta chains below, sequenced in a study of shared clonotypes between healthy human individuals. Assay: immunoSEQ multiplex PCR; the TCRdb copy retains only in-frame clones and omits some. The table lists under 2.5 million clones, 80% to 95% of them singletons. The sequenced sample consisted of naive CD4+ T cells from PBMCs. Noted subset: CD45RA+ positively selected. The receptors stem from a man between 18 and 29 years old in good health. Some clones in this sample may be carry-over from other donors' samples.

The chain recombines TRBV28 with TRBJ1-2, with TRBD1 as a possible D gene (6 bases). The V end lost 6 bases, the J end lost 2 bases, and 10 bases lay between the germline ends. The germline V gene encodes CDR1 MDHEN and CDR2 SYDVKM. This CDR3 is 13 amino acids long. This CDR3 is CASRRDTNYGYTF. As DNA, the CDR3 is TGTGCCAGCAGAAGGGACACGAACTATGGCTACACCTTC.

V gene TRBV2 combines with J gene TRBJ2-4; D is tentatively TRBD1 or TRBD2 (5 bases each). Germline assignment: CDR1 SNHLY and CDR2 FYNNEI. The CDR3 covers 14 residues. V was shortened by 7 bases and J by 2 bases, with 12 bases between the two germline ends. The CDR3 loop is CASIEGTSKNIQYF. The CDR3 DNA reads TGTGCCAGCATCGAGGGGACCTCCAAAAACATTCAGTACTTC. The complete variable domain, with remaining parts taken from reference TRBV2 and TRBJ2-4, reads EPEVTQTPSHQVTQMGQEVILRCVPISNHLYFYWYRQILGQKVEFLVSFYNNEISEKSEIFDDQFSVERPDGSNFTLKIRSTKLEDSAMYFCASIEGTSKNIQYFGAGTRLSVL.

The gene calls are TRBV15 and TRBJ1-4; TRBD1 matches at 8 bases. The CDR3 contains 16 residues. The V and J ends lost 2 bases and 7 bases, in that order; junction bases with no gene match: 9. From germline, CDR1 is LNHNV and CDR2 YYDKDF (reference sequence). The chain's CDR3 is CATSRSGRGRGEKLFF. CDR3 sequence (DNA): TGTGCCACCAGCAGATCCGGCAGGGGGCGCGGTGAAAAACTGTTTTTT.

This chain connects TRBV2 to TRBJ1-5; perhaps TRBD1 as D (6 bases). The CDR3 totals 14 residues. The V and J ends lost 7 bases and 7 bases respectively, with 17 bases between them. Germline CDR1 reads SNHLY; CDR2 reads FYNNEI. The DNA of the CDR3 is TGTGCCAGCAAACAGGGAAAGGGTACCCAGCCCCAGCATTTT. This codes for CASKQGKGTQPQHF.

The chain is built from TRBV28 and TRBJ1-2; D gene unclear. V gave up 5 bases and J gave up 0 bases, with 10 bases separating them. This CDR3 is built from 14 residues. Germline assignment: CDR1 MDHEN and CDR2 SYDVKM. CDR3 loop: CASSAPPPNYGYTF. CDR3 DNA: TGTGCCAGCAGTGCCCCCCCACCTAACTATGGCTACACCTTC.

The genes are TRBV27 and TRBJ2-1; D possibly matches TRBD1 or TRBD2 (6 bases each). The germline V gene encodes CDR1 MNHEY and CDR2 SMNVEV (reference sequence). Trimming removed 0 bases at V and 8 bases at J, with 14 bases between. The CDR3 covers 15 residues. The DNA for the CDR3 is TGTGCCAGCAGTTTATCGTCTTCCGGGGGCCATGAGCAGTTCTTC. It yields the protein CASSLSSSGGHEQFF.

The gene calls are TRBV18 and TRBJ2-2, with D possibly matching TRBD1 (6 bases). This CDR3 region has 14 residues. V gave up 8 bases and J gave up 1 base, with 11 bases separating them. Germline CDR1 is KGHSH and CDR2 is LQKENI. The CDR3 protein is CASRLTGNTGELFF. CDR3 coding DNA: TGTGCCAGCCGATTGACAGGGAACACCGGGGAGCTGTTTTTT.

The gene calls are TRBV15 and TRBJ2-7; D may match TRBD1 or TRBD2 (5 bases each). CDR1 LNHNV and CDR2 YYDKDF come from the germline V gene (reference sequence). V lost 5 bases and J 2 bases, leaving 16 bases between the germline ends. The CDR3 length is 15 residues. The CDR3 reads CATSLGATSAYEQYF. The CDR3 DNA reads TGTGCCACCAGCCTCGGGGCAACGTCAGCCTACGAGCAGTACTTC.

In regard to this clone: Other DNA sequences from this sample encode an identical CDR3 as well. The chain is built from TRBV9 and TRBJ2-2, with D hard to call. Trimming pared 1 base from V and 6 bases from J, leaving 7 bases between. The CDR3 is 13 amino acids. Germline CDR1 SGDLS, CDR2 YYNGEE. CDR3 coding DNA: TGTGCCAGCAGCGTACTGGCATCCGGGGAGCTGTTTTTT. Its protein product is CASSVLASGELFF.

With regard to this clone: The sample contains more than one DNA sequence encoding this CDR3. This chain connects TRBV28 to TRBJ1-1; D call uncertain. Germline-derived CDR1 and CDR2 are MDHEN and SYDVKM. The CDR3 has 13 residues. Trimming took off 3 bases at V and 1 base at J, with 6 bases between the two ends. The CDR3 loop is CASSLNANTEAFF. CDR3 DNA sequence: TGTGCCAGCAGTTTGAACGCGAACACTGAAGCTTTCTTT.

The genes are TRBV4-1 and TRBJ1-2; the D is unclear. V lost 3 bases and J 13 bases, leaving 18 bases between the germline ends. CDR1 MGHRA and CDR2 YSYEKL come from the germline V gene. The length of the CDR3 is 13 residues. Written as DNA, the CDR3 is TGCGCCAGCAGCCACCCTGCTGGCCCGCTCCCCACCTTC. It specifies CASSHPAGPLPTF.

This clone has a handful of counts. This chain uses TRBV5-1 with TRBJ1-1; D call uncertain. V lost 1 base and J lost 4, with 8 bases in between. This CDR3 is built from 13 residues. Germline values: CDR1 SGHRS, CDR2 YFSETQ. CDR3 coding DNA: TGCGCCAGCAGCTTGTCCCTGGGCACTGAAGCTTTCTTT. Amino acid sequence: CASSLSLGTEAFF.

V and J are TRBV5-1 and TRBJ2-7, with 11 bases matching TRBD1. Germline V gives CDR1 SGHRS, CDR2 YFSETQ. With V trimmed by 4 bases and J by 5 bases, 2 bases remained unmatched. The CDR3 runs 13 residues. CDR3 DNA: TGCGCCAGCAGCATGGGACAGGGGGACGAGCAGTACTTC. Its protein product is CASSMGQGDEQYF.

CDR3 sequence reads: CASSKPPGTGLDYTF. Here the CDR3 DNA reads TGTGCCAGCAGCAAGCCCCCGGGGACAGGGTTAGACTACACCTTC. The chain recombines TRBV13 with TRBJ1-2; TRBD1 matches at 9 bases. Germline values: CDR1 PRHDT, CDR2 FYEKMQ (reference sequence). The CDR3 length is 15 residues. V lost 5 bases and J lost 10; bases outside the gene matches: 14.

The chain combines TRBV6-5 with TRBJ1-4; D uncertain. V was cut by 0 bases and J by 4 bases, with 9 bases left in between. The CDR3 extends over 15 amino acids. From germline, CDR1 is MNHEY and CDR2 SVGAGI. The CDR3 nucleotides read TGTGCCAGCAGTTACTCGCGGCGGATTAATGAAAAACTGTTTTTT. Translation gives CASSYSRRINEKLFF.